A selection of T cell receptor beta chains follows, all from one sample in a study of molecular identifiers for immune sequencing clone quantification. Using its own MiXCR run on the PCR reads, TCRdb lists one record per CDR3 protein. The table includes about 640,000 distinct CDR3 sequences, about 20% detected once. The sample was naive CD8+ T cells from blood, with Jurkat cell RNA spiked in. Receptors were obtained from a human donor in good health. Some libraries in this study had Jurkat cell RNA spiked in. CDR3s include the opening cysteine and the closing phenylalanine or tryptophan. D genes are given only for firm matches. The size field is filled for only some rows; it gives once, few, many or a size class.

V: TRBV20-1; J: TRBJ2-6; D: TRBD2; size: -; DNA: TGCAGTGCTAGAGATGGGGGGGTCGGGGCCAACGTCCTGACTTTC; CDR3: CSARDGGVGANVLTF
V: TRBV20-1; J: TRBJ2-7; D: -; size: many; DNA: TGCAGTGCAGAAGGGACTTTCTACGAGCAGTACTTC; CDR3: CSAEGTFYEQYF
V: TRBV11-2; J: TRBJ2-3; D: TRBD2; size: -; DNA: TGTGCCACCAGACTAGCGGGACGCATCACAGATACGCAGTATTTT; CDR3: CATRLAGRITDTQYF
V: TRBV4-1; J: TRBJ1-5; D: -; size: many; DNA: TGCGCCAGCAGCCAAGATCGGGTCAGGGACTATCAGCCCCAGCATTTT; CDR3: CASSQDRVRDYQPQHF
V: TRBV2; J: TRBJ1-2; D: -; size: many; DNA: TGTGCCAGCAGTGAGGAGGAGTCTCTAATTATAGGCTACACCTTC; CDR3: CASSEEESLIIGYTF
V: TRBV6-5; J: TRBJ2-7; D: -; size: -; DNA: TGTGCCAGCAGTCCGGGACGGGAATTTTACGAGCAGTACTTC; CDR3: CASSPGREFYEQYF
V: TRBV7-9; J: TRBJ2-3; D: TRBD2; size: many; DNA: TGTGCCAGCAGCCCGATAGCGGGGGGCAAGACAGATACGCAGTATTTT; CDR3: CASSPIAGGKTDTQYF
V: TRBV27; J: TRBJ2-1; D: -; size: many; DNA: TGTGCCAGCAGTTCCCAAGGGGTTAGCTCCTACAATGAGCAGTTCTTC; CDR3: CASSSQGVSSYNEQFF
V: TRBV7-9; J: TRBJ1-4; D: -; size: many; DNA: TGTGCCAGCAGCTTAGATGGAGGGATGGAAAAACTGTTTTTT; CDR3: CASSLDGGMEKLFF
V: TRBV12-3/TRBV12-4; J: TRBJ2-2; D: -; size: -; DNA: TGTGCCAGCAGTTTCCCTGGGGGCACCGGGGAGCTGTTTTTT; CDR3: CASSFPGGTGELFF
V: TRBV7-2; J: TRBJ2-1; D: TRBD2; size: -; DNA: TGTGCCAGCAGCGAGACTAGCGGGAGGGTTAATGAGCAGTTCTTC; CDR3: CASSETSGRVNEQFF
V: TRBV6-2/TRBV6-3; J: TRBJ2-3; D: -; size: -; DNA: TGTGCCAGCGACCGGGGGCGAAGCACAGATACGCAGTATTTT; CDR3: CASDRGRSTDTQYF
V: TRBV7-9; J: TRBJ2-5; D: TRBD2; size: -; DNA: TGTGCCAGCAGCTTCGGAATAGCGGGCGGCTCGTGGGAGACCCAGTACTTC; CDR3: CASSFGIAGGSWETQYF
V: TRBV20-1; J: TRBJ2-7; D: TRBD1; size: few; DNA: TGCAGTGCTAGAGATTTTACAGGGGCCTACGAGCAGTACTTC; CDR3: CSARDFTGAYEQYF
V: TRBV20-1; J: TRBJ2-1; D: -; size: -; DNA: TGCAGTGCTAGAGACCCGGCAGTGCTCTCCTACAATGAGCAGTTCTTC; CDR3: CSARDPAVLSYNEQFF
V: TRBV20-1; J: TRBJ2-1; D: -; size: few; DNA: TGCAGTGCTAGAGCCGCCGGGACGCCATTTATCCACAATGAGCAGTTCTTC; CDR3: CSARAAGTPFIHNEQFF
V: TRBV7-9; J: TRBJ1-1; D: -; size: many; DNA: TGTGCCAGCAGCCCAAGTCCTGAAGCTTTCTTT; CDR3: CASSPSPEAFF
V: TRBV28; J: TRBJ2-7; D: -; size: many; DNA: TGTGCCAGCAGTTTCCTTGCGATAGCGGCGCCCGAGCAGTACTTC; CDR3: CASSFLAIAAPEQYF
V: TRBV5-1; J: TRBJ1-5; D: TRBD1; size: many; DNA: TGCGCCAGCAGCATCGGGACAGGGGAACACGCCCAGCATTTT; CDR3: CASSIGTGEHAQHF
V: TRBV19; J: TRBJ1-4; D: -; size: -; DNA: TGTGCCAGTAATACCTATGAACCTGAAAAACTGTTTTTT; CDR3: CASNTYEPEKLFF
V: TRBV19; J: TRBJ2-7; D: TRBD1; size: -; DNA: TGTGCCAGTAGTCTGGCGACAGGGGGAATATCCTACGAGCAGTACTTC; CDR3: CASSLATGGISYEQYF
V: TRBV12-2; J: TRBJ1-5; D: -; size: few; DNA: TGTGCAAGTCGCCCCTCGACAGGGAAGAAATATAGCAATCAGCCCCAGCATTTT; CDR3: CASRPSTGKKYSNQPQHF
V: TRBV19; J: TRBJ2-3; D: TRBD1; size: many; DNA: TGTGCCAGTAAACCGAAACAGGGGGTATTTGGAGATACGCAGTATTTT; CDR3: CASKPKQGVFGDTQYF
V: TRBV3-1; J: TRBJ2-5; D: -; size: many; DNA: TGTGCCAGCAGCCCTTACTCGCAAGAGACCCAGTACTTC; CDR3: CASSPYSQETQYF
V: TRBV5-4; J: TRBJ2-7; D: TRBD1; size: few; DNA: TGTGCCAGCAGCTTGGATGGGACAGCTACCGCGTACTTC; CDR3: CASSLDGTATAYF
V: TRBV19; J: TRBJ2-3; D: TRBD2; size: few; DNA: TGTGCCAGTACGGGACTAGCGGGGACCCATAGCACAGATACGCAGTATTTT; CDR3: CASTGLAGTHSTDTQYF
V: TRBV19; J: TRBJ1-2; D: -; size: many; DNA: TGTGCCAGTAGCCAGACAGGTGTAGGCTACACCTTC; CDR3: CASSQTGVGYTF
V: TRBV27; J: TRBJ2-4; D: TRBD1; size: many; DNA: TGTGCCAGCAGTCTCCGGGACAGGGAGAACATTCAGTACTTC; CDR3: CASSLRDRENIQYF
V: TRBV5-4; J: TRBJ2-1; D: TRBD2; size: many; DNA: TGTGCCAGCAGCTTAACGGCGGGGGGGCGGTACAATGAGCAGTTCTTC; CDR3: CASSLTAGGRYNEQFF
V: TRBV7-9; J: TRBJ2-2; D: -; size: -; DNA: TGTGCCAGCAGCTTAGAGGTTATTAGCACCGGGGAGCTGGTTTTT; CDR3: CASSLEVISTGELVF
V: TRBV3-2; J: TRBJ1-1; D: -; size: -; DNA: TGTGCCAGTGATCCGGGTAACACTGAAGCTTTCTTT; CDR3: CASDPGNTEAFF
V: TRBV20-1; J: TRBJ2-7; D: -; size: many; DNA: TGCAGTGCGAGAGGGGCCAGGAGCTCCTACGAGCAGTACTTC; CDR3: CSARGARSSYEQYF